Sequencing of this TCR beta chain was carried out in a study of shared clonotypes between healthy human individuals. Only in-frame clones appear in the TCRdb table, and some are missing; sequencing was by immunoSEQ multiplex PCR. The table includes 2 million or so clones, over 85% detected once. Of note for this clone: No antigen is known for it.

Cells designated naive CD8 were CD45RO-negative and were positively selected for CCR7, with terminally differentiated effector memory CD45RA+ cells excluded. Recent acute infections and vaccinations were absent in the healthy HIV-negative adult donors. Notes on the study in general: On the whole, naive subsets had larger estimated richness than memory subsets had. The generation probabilities recorded for non-shared clonotypes fell below those of clonotypes shared by all four donors.

V lost 6 bases, J lost 7 bases, and 13 bases lay in between. Germline CDR1 MNHEY, CDR2 SMNVEV (reference sequence). The CDR3 contains 14 residues. Input material: naive CD8+ T cells sorted from blood. The clonotype was recovered from a man aged 18 to 29 in good health. The V gene is TRBV27, the J gene TRBJ1-6; no definite D call. The CDR3 nucleotides are TGTGCCAGCAGGGACGTGGCGTCCAATTCACCCCTCCACTTT. Residues: CASRDVASNSPLHF.